This T cell receptor beta chain was sequenced during a study of chemoradiotherapy in HPV16-positive cancers. On this clone: The antigen remains undetermined.

Libraries were prepared by immunoSEQ multiplex PCR; TCRdb keeps only in-frame clonotypes and omits some of them. The table shows about 3,500 clones, with roughly 95% occurring only once. Trimming removed 7 bases from V and 4 bases from J, with 13 bases in between. The CDR3 is 14 amino acids. Germline lookup yields CDR1 MNHEY and CDR2 SVGAGI. Repeated repertoire sampling spanned the course of chemoradiotherapy. Study results and limitations: Only a couple of HPV16-positive patients supplied the functional HPV-specificity definition. During treatment, candidate HPV-specific clones and E7-related motifs expanded in tumor.

The sequence was collected from a human donor with HPV-associated anogenital cancer. This rearrangement joins TRBV6-5 to TRBJ1-4; maybe TRBD1 (5 bases). The specimen was obtained from a patient who underwent chemoradiotherapy. The CDR3 DNA is TGTGCCAGCACCGACAGAAGCGTTAATGAAAAACTGTTTTTT. This sequence encodes CASTDRSVNEKLFF.